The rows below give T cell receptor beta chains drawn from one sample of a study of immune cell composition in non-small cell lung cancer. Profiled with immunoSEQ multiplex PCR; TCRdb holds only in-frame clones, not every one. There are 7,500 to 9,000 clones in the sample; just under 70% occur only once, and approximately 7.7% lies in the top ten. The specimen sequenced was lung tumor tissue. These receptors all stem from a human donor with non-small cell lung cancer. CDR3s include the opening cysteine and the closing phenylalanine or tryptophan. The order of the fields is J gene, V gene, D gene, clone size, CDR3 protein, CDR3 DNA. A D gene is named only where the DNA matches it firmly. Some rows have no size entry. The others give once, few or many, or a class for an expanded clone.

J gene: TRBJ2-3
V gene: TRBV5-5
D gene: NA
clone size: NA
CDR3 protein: CASSLGATDTQYF
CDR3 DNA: TGTGCCAGCAGCTTGGGGGCGACAGATACGCAGTATTTT

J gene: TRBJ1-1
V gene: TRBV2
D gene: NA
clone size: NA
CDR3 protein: CASKAGGWNTEAFF
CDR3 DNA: TGTGCCAGCAAGGCGGGGGGCTGGAACACTGAAGCTTTCTTT

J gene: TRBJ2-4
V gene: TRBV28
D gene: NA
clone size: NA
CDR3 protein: CASSLYRGLAKNIQYF
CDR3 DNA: TGTGCCAGCAGTTTGTACCGGGGACTAGCCAAAAACATTCAGTACTTC

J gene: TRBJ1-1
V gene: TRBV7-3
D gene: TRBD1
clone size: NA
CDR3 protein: CASSLETGGYTEAFF
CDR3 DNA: TGTGCCAGCAGCTTGGAGACAGGGGGCTACACTGAAGCTTTCTTT

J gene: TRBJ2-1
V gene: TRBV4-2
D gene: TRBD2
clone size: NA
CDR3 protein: CASSQDAPAGGLGEQFF
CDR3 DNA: TGTGCCAGCAGCCAAGACGCTCCCGCGGGAGGGCTTGGTGAGCAGTTCTTC

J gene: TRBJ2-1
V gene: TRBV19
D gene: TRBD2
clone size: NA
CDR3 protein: CASSATYGGARNEQFF
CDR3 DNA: TGTGCCAGTAGTGCGACATACGGGGGGGCGAGGAATGAGCAGTTCTTC

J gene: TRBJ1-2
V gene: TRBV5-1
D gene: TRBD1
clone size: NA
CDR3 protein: CASSSGVGTGGDGYTF
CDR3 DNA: TGCGCCAGCAGCTCCGGGGTCGGGACAGGGGGTGATGGCTACACCTTC

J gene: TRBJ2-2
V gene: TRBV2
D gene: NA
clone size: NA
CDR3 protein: CASGTQRGTGELFF
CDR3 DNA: TGTGCCAGCGGGACACAAAGAGGCACCGGGGAGCTGTTTTTT

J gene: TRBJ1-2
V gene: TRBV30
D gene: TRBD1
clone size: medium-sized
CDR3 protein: CAWRIWGTGGEANYGYTF
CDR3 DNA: TGTGCCTGGAGGATTTGGGGGACAGGGGGCGAAGCTAACTATGGCTACACCTTC

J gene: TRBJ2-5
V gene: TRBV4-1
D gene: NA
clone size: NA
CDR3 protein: CASSQWRGETQYF
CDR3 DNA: TGCGCCAGCAGCCAATGGCGGGGAGAGACCCAGTACTTC

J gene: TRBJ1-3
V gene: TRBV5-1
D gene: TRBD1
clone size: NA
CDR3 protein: CASSLEGADGNTIYF
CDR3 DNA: TGCGCCAGCAGCTTGGAGGGGGCCGATGGAAACACCATATATTTT

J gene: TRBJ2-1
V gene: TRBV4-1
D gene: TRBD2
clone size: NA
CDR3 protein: CASSPGLAGGFRSYNEQFF
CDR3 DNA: TGCGCCAGCAGCCCGGGACTAGCGGGGGGTTTTCGCTCCTACAATGAGCAGTTCTTC

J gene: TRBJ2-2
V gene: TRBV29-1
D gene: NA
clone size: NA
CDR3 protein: CSGGLTNTGELFF
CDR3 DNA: TGCAGCGGGGGACTTACGAACACCGGGGAGCTGTTTTTT